The TCR beta chain under discussion was sequenced for a study of shared T cell receptors in the human thymus. The V gene end was trimmed by 6 bases and the J gene end by 4 bases; junction bases not matched to a gene: 9. The germline gives CDR1 MDHEN, CDR2 SYDVKM. The CDR3 runs to 15 residues. Data came from immunoSEQ multiplex PCR; TCRdb stores just in-frame clones and leaves some out. The data contain approximately 400,000 clones, approximately 95% of them singletons. This receptor was identified in a human donor. The V and J genes are TRBV28 and TRBJ2-1; 7 bases match TRBD1. Sequencing was done on a sample of thymocytes. The DNA of the CDR3 is TGTGCCAGCAGGCCTACAGGGGTTGGGTACAATGAGCAGTTCTTC. Its translation: CASRPTGVGYNEQFF. Together with reference TRBV28 and TRBJ2-1, the CDR3 gives the full variable domain: DVKVTQSSRYLVKRTGEKVFLECVQDMDHENMFWYRQDPGLGLRLIYFSYDVKMKEKGDIPEGYSVSREKKERFSLILESASTNQTSMYLCASRPTGVGYNEQFFGPGTRLTVL.